The sequence of this T cell receptor (beta chain) was determined in a study of cytomegalovirus exposure and HLA in healthy donors. Primers: 60 Vbeta forward and 13 Jbeta reverse. Assay used: immunoSEQ multiplex PCR; TCRdb lists only in-frame clones, some missing. The sample records 40,000 or so clones, 66% being singletons. Regarding this clone: Antigen unknown.

Each donor's status was that of a healthy bone marrow donor. Points from the study as a whole: In vitro, three CMV-associated chains proved specific for CMV antigens.

Source material: PBMCs. The source of this sequence is a man aged 45 to 65 in good health and CMV-seropositive.

The CDR3 nucleotides read TGTGCCAGCAGTGGGAAAGGGGGACTAGCGGGGGTCCCGTACTTC. Translated: CASSGKGGLAGVPYF. The chain links TRBV2 to TRBJ2-5; 14 bases agree with TRBD2. Germline trimming cut 4 bases from V and 13 bases from J; bases unmatched to any gene: 11. The CDR3 is 15 amino acids. Germline assignment: CDR1 SNHLY and CDR2 FYNNEI. Full variable domain (remainder filled in from reference TRBV2 and TRBJ2-5): EPEVTQTPSHQVTQMGQEVILRCVPISNHLYFYWYRQILGQKVEFLVSFYNNEISEKSEIFDDQFSVERPDGSNFTLKIRSTKLEDSAMYFCASSGKGGLAGVPYFGPGTRLLVL.